The entry below gives a single TCR beta chain sequence along with its context. Its antigen is as yet unknown. These data belong to a study of cytotoxic CD8 clonotypes in ibrutinib-treated CLL. Study conclusions and caveats: Sampling times (in sustained-remission versus progressing patients) were not the same.

Germline CDR1 MGHRA, CDR2 YSYEKL. The V end lost 0 bases, the J end lost 8 bases, and 22 bases lay between the germline ends. This CDR3 spans 18 amino acids. The repertoire was sequenced with immunoSEQ multiplex PCR; TCRdb's copy has only in-frame clones and lacks some. The table includes more than 110,000 clones, 75% to 80% detected once. The rearrangement joins TRBV4-1 to TRBJ1-4; TRBD1 might be the D (5 bases). The specimen was PBMCs, collected after 24 months of ibrutinib treatment. The receptor comes from a human donor with chronic lymphocytic leukemia. CDR3: CASSQETRAVGAREKLFF. CDR3 DNA sequence: TGCGCCAGCAGCCAAGAGACGAGGGCGGTTGGGGCTAGGGAAAAACTGTTTTTT.